The 28 T cell receptor beta chains below come from one sample, sequenced in a study of blood T cell repertoires in COVID-19. Libraries were prepared by immunoSEQ multiplex PCR; TCRdb keeps only in-frame clonotypes and omits some of them. The repertoire consists of about 250,000 clones, with around nine tenths occurring once and the leading ten covering 3%. The source material was peripheral blood. The receptors stem from a man aged 18 to 29 with active or convalescent COVID-19.

This clone was seen once. The chain joins TRBV19 to TRBJ2-1; 11 bases agree with TRBD1. The CDR3 spans 14 residues. J gave up 8 bases and V 5 bases, and 5 bases lay outside the gene matches. CDR1 LNHDA and CDR2 SQIVND come from the germline V gene (reference sequence). The CDR3, as DNA: TGTGCCAGTAGTGCCCGGACAGGGGGCTATGAGCAGTTCTTC. Amino acid sequence: CASSARTGGYEQFF.

This rearrangement joins TRBV6-5 to TRBJ1-4; D is unclear. CDR1 and CDR2 from the germline V gene are MNHEY and SVGAGI. Trimming took 7 bases from V and 4 from J, leaving 16 bases between them. The CDR3 has 15 residues. The DNA of the CDR3 is TGTGCCAGCATGCTTCGGCTTAGACTTAATGAAAAACTGTTTTTT. This codes for CASMLRLRLNEKLFF.

The chain recombines TRBV10-3 with TRBJ2-2, with 8 bases aligning to TRBD2. Germline V lookup: CDR1 ENHRY, CDR2 SYGVKD. This CDR3 is built from 16 residues. The V gene end was trimmed by 2 bases and the J gene end by 1 base; junction bases not matched to a gene: 3. CDR3 DNA sequence: TGTGCCATCAGTGAGGTTAGCGGGAAGAACACCGGGGAGCTGTTTTTT. It encodes CAISEVSGKNTGELFF.

The chain joins TRBV5-4 to TRBJ1-5, with D unresolved. The germline V and J ends were trimmed by 3 bases and 0 bases, with 10 bases remaining between them. The CDR3 is made up of 15 amino acids. Germline V gene sequence: CDR1 SGHNT, CDR2 YYREEE (reference sequence). CDR3 nucleotides: TGTGCCAGCAGCTCAGATACAGATAGCAATCAGCCCCAGCATTTT. Translation gives CASSSDTDSNQPQHF.

The rearrangement uses TRBV28 and TRBJ2-1; 8 bases are shared with TRBD2. Germline V gives CDR1 MDHEN, CDR2 SYDVKM. There are 16 residues in the CDR3. V was pared by 3 bases and J by 7 bases, with 11 bases of the junction left unmatched. The CDR3 nucleotides read TGTGCCAGCAGTTTTACGGCGGGAGGATATGTAAATGAGCAGTTCTTC. This gives the protein CASSFTAGGYVNEQFF.

This chain uses TRBV28 with TRBJ2-5, with 15 bases matching TRBD2. The germline gives CDR1 MDHEN, CDR2 SYDVKM. The CDR3 is 16 residues long. The junction had 3 bases not matched to a gene; V was cut back by 5 bases and J by 2 bases. The CDR3 spells CASSVGLAGGQETQYF. The CDR3 DNA is TGTGCCAGCAGTGTCGGACTAGCGGGGGGGCAAGAGACCCAGTACTTC.

The V call is TRBV19, the J call TRBJ1-6; 10 bases align to TRBD1. Germline V gene sequence: CDR1 LNHDA, CDR2 SQIVND (reference sequence). Trimming removed 5 bases from V and 9 bases from J; junction bases left unmatched: 7. The CDR3 length is 15 residues. CDR3 in DNA: TGTGCCAGTAGTGCCGAGGGACAGGGGTTTTCACCCCTCCACTTT. Residues: CASSAEGQGFSPLHF.

The rearrangement joins TRBV2 to TRBJ2-3, with TRBD2 identical over 11 bases. Germline V lookup: CDR1 SNHLY, CDR2 FYNNEI. The trim removed 4 bases at V and 0 bases at J, leaving 9 bases unmatched. This CDR3 is 18 amino acids long. CDR3 residues: CASSATRGLAGSTDTQYF. DNA for the CDR3: TGTGCCAGCAGTGCAACCCGAGGACTAGCGGGTAGCACAGATACGCAGTATTTT.

V gene TRBV24-1 combines with J gene TRBJ1-2; 7 bases match TRBD1. CDR1 is KGHDR, CDR2 SFDVKD, per germline. V trimming: 3 bases; J trimming: 8 bases; junction bases outside the gene matches: 5. CDR3 length: 13 residues. This CDR3 reads CATSDEGARGYTF. The CDR3 bases are TGTGCCACCAGTGATGAGGGGGCAAGGGGCTACACCTTC.

The chain uses TRBV28 and TRBJ1-5; 7 bases are shared with TRBD1. CDR1 and CDR2 from the germline V gene are MDHEN and SYDVKM. Losses at the gene ends were 7 bases for V and 4 bases for J; bases not matched to a gene: 16. This CDR3 has 17 amino acids. CDR3: CASTALDRAFKNQPQHF. The CDR3 DNA reads as TGTGCCAGCACCGCCCTCGACAGGGCGTTCAAAAATCAGCCCCAGCATTTT.

This chain connects TRBV28 to TRBJ1-1, with TRBD1 matching over 7 bases. Looked up from germline, CDR1 is MDHEN and CDR2 is SYDVKM. The CDR3 is 13 residues long. Trimming took 6 bases from V and 4 from J; bases not matched to a gene: 5. CDR3 nucleotide sequence: TGTGCCAGCAGGAGACAGGGACCCACTGAAGCTTTCTTT. This codes for CASRRQGPTEAFF.

The rearrangement links TRBV7-7 to TRBJ2-1, with 8 positions matching TRBD2. Looked up from germline, CDR1 is SSHAT and CDR2 is FNYEAQ (reference sequence). V shed 5 bases and J 5 bases; nucleotides not matched to a gene: 11. The length of the CDR3 is 16 residues. Here the CDR3 DNA reads TGTGCCAGCAGCCTGGGAGAAGCGGGGGCCAACAATGAGCAGTTCTTC. This codes for CASSLGEAGANNEQFF.

The chain recombines TRBV5-1 with TRBJ2-1; the match to TRBD2 covers 8 bases. Germline CDR1 reads SGHRS; CDR2 reads YFSETQ. CDR3 length: 16 residues. The J segment lost 5 bases and the V segment lost 1 base, leaving 8 bases of the junction unmatched. CDR3 residues: CASSLRLGLVDNEQFF. CDR3 bases: TGCGCCAGCAGCTTGAGATTGGGACTAGTCGACAATGAGCAGTTCTTC.

About this clone: This sample includes further DNA sequences coding for the same CDR3. This rearrangement joins TRBV7-3 to TRBJ2-7, with D uncertain. CDR1 and CDR2 from the germline V gene are SGHTA and FQGTGA. The V end lost 5 bases, the J end lost 0 bases, and 8 bases lay between the germline ends. The CDR3 runs 13 residues. The CDR3 region has the DNA TGTGCCAGCAGCCCCCCGGGCTCCTACGAGCAGTACTTC. Its protein product is CASSPPGSYEQYF.

V is TRBV5-4 and J is TRBJ2-3; perhaps TRBD2 as D (5 bases). V was trimmed by 4 bases and J by 0 bases, leaving 12 bases between them. Germline V CDR1 and CDR2: SGHNT, YYREEE (reference sequence). CDR3 length equals 15 residues. The CDR3 is CASSADLQSTDTQYF. The CDR3 nucleotides are TGTGCCAGCAGCGCGGACTTACAAAGCACAGATACGCAGTATTTT.

This clone was seen a handful of times. The chain links TRBV28 to TRBJ1-1, with D uncertain. Germline CDR1 is MDHEN and CDR2 is SYDVKM. The CDR3 totals 13 residues. The V gene lost 2 bases and the J gene lost 4 bases, with 8 bases spanning the gap. This CDR3 is CASSLILSTEAFF. CDR3 sequence (DNA): TGTGCCAGCAGTTTAATTTTGAGCACTGAAGCTTTCTTT. Together with reference TRBV28 and TRBJ1-1, the CDR3 gives the full variable domain: DVKVTQSSRYLVKRTGEKVFLECVQDMDHENMFWYRQDPGLGLRLIYFSYDVKMKEKGDIPEGYSVSREKKERFSLILESASTNQTSMYLCASSLILSTEAFFGQGTRLTVV.

The chain recombines TRBV6-5 with TRBJ1-2; 8 bases are shared with TRBD1. Trimming removed 6 bases from V and 6 bases from J; junction bases left unmatched: 9. The germline CDR1 and CDR2 sequences are MNHEY and SVGAGI. The CDR3 length is 14 residues. The CDR3 bases are TGTGCCAGCAGAGCCGGGACAGGTGATCATGGCTACACCTTC. Translating it yields CASRAGTGDHGYTF.

The chain combines TRBV24-1 with TRBJ2-7; TRBD2 matches 12 bases. Germline V gives CDR1 KGHDR, CDR2 SFDVKD. The CDR3 runs 22 residues. The junction had 25 bases not matched to a gene; V was cut back by 3 bases and J by 5 bases. CDR3 in amino acids: CATSDGVLIPGTSGSGRHEQYF. In DNA, the CDR3 is TGTGCCACCAGTGATGGGGTTCTCATACCGGGGACTAGCGGGTCGGGTCGCCACGAGCAGTACTTC.

The V call is TRBV7-2, the J call TRBJ1-5, with a tentative D call TRBD1 (5 bases). Germline V CDR1 and CDR2: SGHTA, FQGNSA. The CDR3 sequence is 15 residues long. Trimming removed 3 bases from V and 1 base from J, with 10 bases in between. CDR3 in DNA: TGTGCCAGCAGCTTCCGGGGGGGGAGCAATCAGCCCCAGCATTTT. As protein: CASSFRGGSNQPQHF.

This clone was counted a single time. The chain uses TRBV2 and TRBJ2-5, with D possibly TRBD2 on 7 matching bases. The CDR3 totals 17 residues. Germline lookup yields CDR1 SNHLY and CDR2 FYNNEI. V lost 2 bases and J lost 5, with 21 bases in between. CDR3 DNA sequence: TGTGCCAGCAGTGAAACCTGGGGGGGGGCAGGTGGTGAGACCCAGTACTTC. Translating gives CASSETWGGAGGETQYF.

The chain uses TRBV27 and TRBJ2-1, with TRBD2 matching 10 bases. This CDR3 is 15 amino acids long. Germline V gene sequence: CDR1 MNHEY, CDR2 SMNVEV (reference sequence). J gave up 8 bases and V 5 bases, and 9 bases lay outside the gene matches. DNA of the CDR3: TGTGCCAGCAGTATTAGCGGGAGGAGGGAGGATGAGCAGTTCTTC. Protein sequence: CASSISGRREDEQFF.

The V call is TRBV7-9, the J call TRBJ1-4; 10 nucleotides match TRBD1. CDR1 SEHNR and CDR2 FQNEAQ come from the germline V gene (reference sequence). V was pared by 5 bases and J by 0 bases, with 6 bases of the junction left unmatched. The CDR3 runs 17 residues. Written as DNA, the CDR3 is TGTGCCAGCAGCCGTGACAGGGGGCCGGCAACTAATGAAAAACTGTTTTTT. It translates to CASSRDRGPATNEKLFF.

The rearrangement joins TRBV6-4 to TRBJ2-3, with a tentative D call TRBD1 (5 bases). V gave up 0 bases and J gave up 3 bases, with 10 bases separating them. Per the germline V gene, CDR1 is MRHNA and CDR2 is SNTAGT. The CDR3 consists of 15 residues. The CDR3 here is CASSDSGARTDTQYF. CDR3 sequence (DNA): TGTGCCAGCAGTGACTCAGGGGCTAGAACAGATACGCAGTATTTT.

The chain links TRBV30 to TRBJ1-1; 8 bases fit TRBD1. Per germline, CDR1 GTSNPN and CDR2 SVGIG (reference sequence). J lost 5 bases, V lost 7 bases, and 3 bases had no gene match. The CDR3 totals 11 residues. CDR3 sequence: CAYTGGTEAFF. The CDR3 bases are TGTGCCTACACAGGGGGGACTGAAGCTTTCTTT.

This clone was seen only a few times. The chain combines TRBV19 with TRBJ1-5, with D tentatively TRBD1 (6 bases). Germline V gene data show CDR1 as LNHDA and CDR2 as SQIVND (reference sequence). CDR3 length: 14 residues. V lost 9 bases to trimming and J lost 1 base, with 13 bases between them. In DNA, the CDR3 is TGTGCCAGCACAGGGTTATTGAGCAATCAGCCCCAGCATTTT. Encoded protein: CASTGLLSNQPQHF.

This clone appeared a single time. The chain combines TRBV10-3 with TRBJ1-6; 9 bases line up with TRBD1. V was pared by 5 bases and J by 2 bases, with 4 bases of the junction left unmatched. The germline V gene encodes CDR1 ENHRY and CDR2 SYGVKD. This CDR3 has 16 amino acids. The CDR3 here is CAISSQGAAYNSPLHF. The DNA of the CDR3 is TGTGCCATCAGTTCACAGGGGGCGGCCTATAATTCACCCCTCCACTTT.

V is TRBV16 and J is TRBJ2-7; 7 positions match TRBD1. CDR1 and CDR2 from the germline V gene are KGHSY and FQNENV. Trimming took 4 bases from V and 0 from J; bases not matched to a gene: 6. This CDR3 has 15 amino acids. The CDR3 DNA reads as TGTGCCAGCAGCCCTAGGGGGCGAACCTCCTACGAGCAGTACTTC. Protein product: CASSPRGRTSYEQYF.

V gene TRBV7-9 combines with J gene TRBJ2-5; D perhaps matches TRBD1 (6 bases). The CDR3 extends over 15 amino acids. With 2 bases removed from V and 2 bases from J, the gap between germline ends came to 12 bases. CDR1 SEHNR and CDR2 FQNEAQ come from the germline V gene (reference sequence). CDR3 protein: CASSLSRTEQETQYF. The CDR3 region has the DNA TGTGCCAGCAGCTTATCCCGGACAGAACAAGAGACCCAGTACTTC.